The source of this TCR beta chain is a study of blood T cell repertoires in COVID-19. Across the whole study: Nucleic acid was either cDNA or gDNA, and it came from T cells, B-cell-depleted T cells, or PBMCs.

This clone was observed a handful of times. The CDR3 extends over 18 amino acids. Germline loops: CDR1 SGHVS, CDR2 FQNEAQ. V lost 2 bases to trimming and J lost 5 bases, with 22 bases between them. Repertoires were generated with immunoSEQ multiplex PCR, while TCRdb's copy carries only in-frame clones and drops some. The sample has 200,000 or so clones, approximately 87% seen once. The sequencing input was peripheral blood. J is TRBJ2-1 and V is TRBV7-8; possibly TRBD1 for D (6 bases). The receptor's source is a woman between 65 and 79 years old with acute or convalescent COVID-19. The CDR3 region has the DNA TGTGCCAGCAGCTTATTACCCTGGGTGAGGGGGACCCACAATGAGCAGTTCTTC. It codes for CASSLLPWVRGTHNEQFF.